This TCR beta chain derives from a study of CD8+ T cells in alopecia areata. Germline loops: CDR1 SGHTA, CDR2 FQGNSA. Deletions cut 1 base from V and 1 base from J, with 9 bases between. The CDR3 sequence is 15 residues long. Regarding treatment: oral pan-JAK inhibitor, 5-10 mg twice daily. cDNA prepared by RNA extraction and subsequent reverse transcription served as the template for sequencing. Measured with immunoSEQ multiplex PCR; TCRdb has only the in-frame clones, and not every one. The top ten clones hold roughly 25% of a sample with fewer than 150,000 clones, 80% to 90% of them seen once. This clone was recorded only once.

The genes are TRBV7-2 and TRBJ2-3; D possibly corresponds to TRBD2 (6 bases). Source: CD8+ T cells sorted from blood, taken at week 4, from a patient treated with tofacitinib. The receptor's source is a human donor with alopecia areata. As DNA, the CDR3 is TGTGCCAGCAGCTTAGGGTTAGCGGGCACAGATACGCAGTATTTT. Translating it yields CASSLGLAGTDTQYF.